This TCR beta chain was obtained from a study of cytomegalovirus exposure and HLA in healthy donors. The donors belonged to the approximately 120-subject validation cohort, separate from the roughly 650-subject first cohort. Whole-study findings and limits: For most TCR sequences rarity was the rule, although some public TCRs occurred in many donors. The finding came from a later analysis; first-cohort TCR clusters tended to co-occur in the roughly 120 validation repertoires. Cytomegalovirus association was listed for approximately 160 TCR beta chains.

Profiled with immunoSEQ multiplex PCR; TCRdb holds only in-frame clones, not every one. The sample yields 250,000 to 350,000 clones, about nine tenths seen once. For this clone: Its specificity is not known.

The CDR3 extends over 14 amino acids. J lost 0 bases, V lost 4 bases, and 1 base had no gene match. Germline loops: CDR1 MNHEY, CDR2 SVGAGI. The sample comprised PBMCs. The receptor was isolated from a woman younger than 35 in good health and CMV-seronegative. This sequence joins TRBV6-5 and TRBJ1-2, with 8 bases lining up with TRBD1. The CDR3 nucleotides read TGTGCCAGCAGTTGGGACAGGACTAACTATGGCTACACCTTC. Translated: CASSWDRTNYGYTF.